This entry concerns a single T cell receptor (beta chain). Its antigen is not identified. The data were taken from a study of beta chain features in type 1 diabetes. General observations from the study: Among patients with Type 1 diabetes, TCRB CDR3s were moderately but significantly shorter in every one of the four CD4+ subsets.

This CDR3 spans 16 amino acids. Germline V gene lookup returns CDR1 SGDLS and CDR2 YYNGEE. After removal of 4 bases from V and 3 bases from J, the junction contained 8 bases not matched to a gene. Every bit of the isolated RNA underwent reverse transcription, so sequencing read expressed TCRB transcripts. Clones were sequenced by immunoSEQ multiplex PCR, and TCRdb holds only the in-frame ones, with some missing. Among under 850,000 clones listed, around 15% were seen once. The chain carries TRBV9 and TRBJ2-3; 10 bases match TRBD2. The sequence was collected from a young man with type 1 diabetes. Sequenced: naive CD4+ T cells from blood. The CDR3 here is CASSPFSGGLTDTQYF. The CDR3, as DNA: TGTGCCAGCAGCCCTTTTAGCGGGGGGTTGACAGATACGCAGTATTTT. The full variable domain, rest sourced from reference TRBV9 and TRBJ2-3, is DSGVTQTPKHLITATGQRVTLRCSPRSGDLSVYWYQQSLDQGLQFLIQYYNGEERAKGNILERFSAQQFPDLHSELNLSSLELGDSALYFCASSPFSGGLTDTQYFGPGTRLTVL.